One and the same sample provided the 19 T cell receptor beta chains below, sequenced in a study of cytomegalovirus exposure and HLA in healthy donors. The PCR was carried out with 60 Vbeta primers and 13 Jbeta primers. TCRdb's table, derived via immunoSEQ multiplex PCR, lists solely in-frame clones and lacks some. The table shows about 190,000 clones, with 65% to 90% occurring only once. What was sequenced was PBMCs. The receptor source for this set is a man aged 35 to 55 in good health and CMV-seropositive.

The rearrangement uses TRBV5-4 and TRBJ2-5, with 11 nucleotides matching TRBD1. The CDR3 spans 13 residues. V was pared by 7 bases and J by 5 bases, with 4 bases of the junction left unmatched. In germline, CDR1 is SGHNT, CDR2 YYREEE (reference sequence). CDR3 protein: CASRDRGYETQYF. The CDR3 DNA reads as TGTGCCAGCCGGGACAGGGGGTACGAGACCCAGTACTTC.

This clone has just one count. The chain has TRBV30 and TRBJ1-1; no definite D call. This CDR3 has 13 amino acids. Trimming took off 4 bases at V and 1 base at J, with 10 bases between the two ends. Germline loops: CDR1 GTSNPN, CDR2 SVGIG (reference sequence). CDR3 protein: CAWKVGRNTEAFF. The CDR3, as DNA: TGTGCCTGGAAGGTAGGGAGGAACACTGAAGCTTTCTTT. The full variable domain, its missing parts supplied by reference TRBV30 and TRBJ1-1, is SQTIHQWPATLVQPVGSPLSLECTVEGTSNPNLYWYRQAAGRGLQLLFYSVGIGQISSEVPQNLSASRPQDRQFILSSKKLLLSDSGFYLCAWKVGRNTEAFFGQGTRLTVV.

J is TRBJ1-5 and V is TRBV15, with D perhaps matching TRBD1 (5 bases). CDR3 length: 15 residues. Between the trimmed V and J ends, which lost 0 bases and 6 bases, there was a span of 12 bases. The germline V gene has CDR1 LNHNV and CDR2 YYDKDF (reference sequence). CDR3 loop: CATSRDWQGGQPQHF. CDR3 sequence (DNA): TGTGCCACCAGCAGAGATTGGCAGGGAGGTCAGCCCCAGCATTTT.

This chain uses TRBV15 with TRBJ2-7; D might be TRBD2 (5 bases). The V gene lost 6 bases and the J gene lost 4 bases, with 19 bases spanning the gap. CDR1 is LNHNV and CDR2 is YYDKDF in the germline V gene (reference sequence). The CDR3 has 15 residues. The DNA for the CDR3 is TGTGCCACCAGTAAAGGCGGGCAGAGAGAATACGAGCAGTACTTC. Translated, it gives CATSKGGQREYEQYF.

The chain is built from TRBV4-3 and TRBJ2-7; perhaps TRBD1 as D (7 bases). Trimming cost V 1 base and J 6 bases, with 13 bases left between them. This CDR3 has 14 amino acids. The germline gives CDR1 LGHNA, CDR2 YSLEER. The CDR3 DNA is TGCGCCAGCAGCCAAGTTGGGCAGGGGGGCGAGCAGTACTTC. Its translation is CASSQVGQGGEQYF.

A few counts support this clone. V gene TRBV19 combines with J gene TRBJ2-3; 7 bases are a match to TRBD2. CDR1 is LNHDA and CDR2 is SQIVND in the germline V gene (reference sequence). The J segment lost 4 bases and the V segment lost 10 bases, leaving 14 bases of the junction unmatched. The CDR3 runs 15 residues. As DNA, the CDR3 is TGTGCCACCTGGGGGAGCGGGGATAGCGCAGATACGCAGTATTTT. It is translated as CATWGSGDSADTQYF.

This clone occurred a few times. The V and J genes are TRBV6-5 and TRBJ2-1; 7 nucleotides align to TRBD1. Germline values: CDR1 MNHEY, CDR2 SVGAGI. This CDR3 region has 15 residues. V shed 4 bases, J shed 0 bases, and the junction held 3 bases outside the gene matches. The CDR3 here is CASSLGQNSYNEQFF. The DNA of the CDR3 is TGTGCCAGCAGTTTGGGACAGAACTCCTACAATGAGCAGTTCTTC.

The gene calls are TRBV10-3 and TRBJ1-2; perhaps TRBD1 as D (6 bases). V was trimmed by 10 bases and J by 2 bases, leaving 11 bases between them. The germline CDR1 and CDR2 sequences are ENHRY and SYGVKD. The CDR3 length is 12 residues. CDR3 coding DNA: TGTGCCACCTACGGACAGAACTATGGCTACACCTTC. It yields the protein CATYGQNYGYTF.

The rearrangement joins TRBV19 to TRBJ2-1; maybe TRBD1 (6 bases). Trimming took 8 bases from V and 3 from J, leaving 14 bases between them. Germline assignment: CDR1 LNHDA and CDR2 SQIVND (reference sequence). The CDR3 loop spans 14 amino acids. This CDR3 reads CASGPRTVYNEQFF. As DNA, the CDR3 is TGTGCCAGTGGTCCACGGACAGTCTACAATGAGCAGTTCTTC.

This rearrangement joins TRBV28 to TRBJ1-4, with 10 bases identical to TRBD1. The CDR3 runs to 18 residues. V shed 7 bases and J 10 bases; nucleotides not matched to a gene: 21. Per the germline V gene, CDR1 is MDHEN and CDR2 is SYDVKM. The CDR3 region has the DNA TGTGCCAGCACCCCTGCCTTGGGACAGGGGACCCCCACAGGAAAACTGTTTTTT. Its translation: CASTPALGQGTPTGKLFF. Full variable domain (remainder filled in from reference TRBV28 and TRBJ1-4): DVKVTQSSRYLVKRTGEKVFLECVQDMDHENMFWYRQDPGLGLRLIYFSYDVKMKEKGDIPEGYSVSREKKERFSLILESASTNQTSMYLCASTPALGQGTPTGKLFFGSGTQLSVL.

V gene TRBV9 combines with J gene TRBJ2-5; 8 bases are a match to TRBD1. Germline CDR1 and CDR2: SGDLS and YYNGEE. V was clipped by 3 bases and J by 1 base; unmatched bases: 8. The CDR3 sequence is 16 residues long. CDR3 sequence: CASSAGRDRFQETQYF. The CDR3 coding sequence is TGTGCCAGCAGCGCAGGAAGGGACAGGTTCCAAGAGACCCAGTACTTC. The whole variable domain, filled in from reference TRBV9 and TRBJ2-5, reads DSGVTQTPKHLITATGQRVTLRCSPRSGDLSVYWYQQSLDQGLQFLIQYYNGEERAKGNILERFSAQQFPDLHSELNLSSLELGDSALYFCASSAGRDRFQETQYFGPGTRLLVL.

This clone has more than one count but fewer than ten. The chain combines TRBV13 with TRBJ2-1, with D perhaps TRBD2 (5 bases). The V end was cut by 5 bases, the J end by 5 bases, with 13 bases between. From germline, CDR1 is PRHDT and CDR2 FYEKMQ (reference sequence). CDR3 length: 14 residues. This CDR3 reads CASSLRRGHNEQFF. CDR3 DNA sequence: TGTGCCAGCAGCCTCCGAAGAGGGCACAATGAGCAGTTCTTC.

The rearrangement links TRBV27 to TRBJ1-4; D may be TRBD1 (5 bases). The V end was cut by 2 bases, the J end by 0 bases, with 13 bases between. Per the germline V gene, CDR1 is MNHEY and CDR2 is SMNVEV (reference sequence). This CDR3 is 17 amino acids long. The CDR3 nucleotides read TGTGCCAGCAGTTTACGGGGGGAGAGGACAACTAATGAAAAACTGTTTTTT. This gives the protein CASSLRGERTTNEKLFF.

This CDR3 reads CASSYPPDRGFYEQYF. Written as DNA, the CDR3 is TGTGCCAGCAGTTACCCGCCGGACAGGGGTTTCTACGAGCAGTACTTC. The gene calls are TRBV6-5 and TRBJ2-7, with 9 nucleotides matching TRBD1. CDR3 length equals 16 residues. Germline-derived CDR1 and CDR2 are MNHEY and SVGAGI. J was trimmed by 3 bases and V by 2 bases; bases with no gene match: 8.

Only one count was recorded for this clone. The V gene is TRBV7-2, the J gene TRBJ2-1; TRBD1 aligns across 9 bases. Germline V gives CDR1 SGHTA, CDR2 FQGNSA. There are 14 residues in the CDR3. Trimming cost V 7 bases and J 5 bases; bases outside gene matches: 6. CDR3 DNA sequence: TGTGCCAGCACCCGGGACAGGGATGACAATGAGCAGTTCTTC. It specifies CASTRDRDDNEQFF.

The chain recombines TRBV7-9 with TRBJ2-7; D gene uncertain. The CDR3 contains 12 residues. The V and J ends lost 4 bases and 3 bases respectively, with 7 bases between them. Germline V CDR1 and CDR2: SEHNR, FQNEAQ (reference sequence). CDR3 coding DNA: TGTGCCAGCAGCTCCTCAGGCTACGAGCAGTACTTC. This gives the protein CASSSSGYEQYF.

V is TRBV27 and J is TRBJ2-5; weak D call: TRBD2 (5 bases). V shed 3 bases and J shed 1 base, with 15 bases lying between them. The CDR3 spans 16 residues. Germline loops: CDR1 MNHEY, CDR2 SMNVEV (reference sequence). CDR3 protein: CASSLFPGLAQETQYF. The CDR3 region has the DNA TGTGCCAGCAGTTTGTTTCCTGGACTGGCCCAAGAGACCCAGTACTTC.

Here the CDR3 reads CASSPLVGESYEQYF. The CDR3 nucleotides are TGCGCCAGCAGCCCGCTCGTGGGAGAGTCCTACGAGCAGTACTTC. The chain joins TRBV4-1 to TRBJ2-5, with a weak D call TRBD2 (5 bases). TRBJ2-7 explains the end of the DNA better; the J call may be wrong. The germline CDR1 and CDR2 sequences are MGHRA and YSYEKL. This CDR3 region has 15 residues.

The rearrangement joins TRBV4-3 to TRBJ1-6; D is possibly TRBD1 (6 bases). Germline V CDR1 and CDR2: LGHNA, YSLEER. The CDR3 loop spans 15 amino acids. V gave up 1 base and J gave up 7 bases, with 11 bases separating them. DNA of the CDR3: TGCGCCAGCAGCCAAGGGGACACGAGGAATTCACCCCTCCACTTT. It encodes CASSQGDTRNSPLHF.